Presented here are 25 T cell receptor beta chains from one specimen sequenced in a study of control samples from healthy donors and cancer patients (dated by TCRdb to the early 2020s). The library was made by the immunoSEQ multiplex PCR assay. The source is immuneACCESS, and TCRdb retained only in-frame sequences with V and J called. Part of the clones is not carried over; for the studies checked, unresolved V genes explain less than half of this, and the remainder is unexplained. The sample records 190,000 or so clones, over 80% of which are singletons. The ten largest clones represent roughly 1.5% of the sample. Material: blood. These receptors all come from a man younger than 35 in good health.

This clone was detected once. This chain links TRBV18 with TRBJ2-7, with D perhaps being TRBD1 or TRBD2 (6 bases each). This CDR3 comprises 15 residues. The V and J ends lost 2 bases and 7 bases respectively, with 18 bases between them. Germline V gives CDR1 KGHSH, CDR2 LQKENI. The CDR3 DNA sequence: TGTGCCAGCTCACCAGTTACAGGGAGGAATAGTGAGCAGTACTTC. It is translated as CASSPVTGRNSEQYF.

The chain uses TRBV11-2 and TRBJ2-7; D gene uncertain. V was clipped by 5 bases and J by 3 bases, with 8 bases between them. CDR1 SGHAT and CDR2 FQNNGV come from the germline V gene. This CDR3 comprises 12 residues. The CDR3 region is CASSPYSYEQYF. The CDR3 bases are TGTGCCAGCAGCCCTTACAGCTACGAGCAGTACTTC.

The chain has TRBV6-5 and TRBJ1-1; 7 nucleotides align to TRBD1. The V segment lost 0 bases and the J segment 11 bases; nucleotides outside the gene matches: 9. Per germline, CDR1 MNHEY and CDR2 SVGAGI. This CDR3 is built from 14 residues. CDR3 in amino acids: CASSYSTSGGLAFF. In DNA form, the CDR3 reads TGTGCCAGCAGTTACTCGACCTCAGGGGGTCTGGCTTTCTTT.

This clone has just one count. In DNA, the CDR3 is TGTGCCAGCAGCCACAGCCTAGAAGAGACCCAGTACTTC. Residues: CASSHSLEETQYF. The J gene is TRBJ2-5, the V gene TRBV5-8; D is uncertain. Per the germline V gene, CDR1 is SGHTS and CDR2 is YDEGEE. The CDR3 is 13 residues long. V lost 4 bases and J lost 3, with 10 bases in between.

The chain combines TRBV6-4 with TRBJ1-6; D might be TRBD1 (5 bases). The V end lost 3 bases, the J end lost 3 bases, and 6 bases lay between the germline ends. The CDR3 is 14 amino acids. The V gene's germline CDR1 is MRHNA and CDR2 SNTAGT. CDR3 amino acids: CASSEGVYNSPLHF. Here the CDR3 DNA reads TGTGCCAGCAGTGAAGGGGTCTATAATTCACCCCTCCACTTT.

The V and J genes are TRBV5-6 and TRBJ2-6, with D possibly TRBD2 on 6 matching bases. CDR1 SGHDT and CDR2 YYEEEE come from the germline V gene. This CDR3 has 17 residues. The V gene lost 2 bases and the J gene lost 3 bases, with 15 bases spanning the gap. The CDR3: CASSFTGEFNGANVLTF. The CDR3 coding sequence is TGTGCCAGCAGCTTTACGGGGGAATTTAATGGGGCCAACGTCCTGACTTTC.

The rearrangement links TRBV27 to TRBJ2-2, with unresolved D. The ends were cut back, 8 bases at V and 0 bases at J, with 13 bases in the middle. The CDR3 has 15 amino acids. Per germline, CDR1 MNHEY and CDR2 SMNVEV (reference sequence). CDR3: CASGRPDSNTGELFF. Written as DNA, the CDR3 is TGTGCCAGCGGCCGACCGGATTCGAACACCGGGGAGCTGTTTTTT.

CDR3 protein: CASSQGGQGKSPLHF. As DNA, the CDR3 is TGTGCCAGCAGCCAAGGGGGACAGGGGAAATCACCCCTCCACTTT. The chain links TRBV3-1 (or the pseudogene TRBV3-2) to TRBJ1-6; TRBD1 matches at 10 bases. Germline values: CDR1 LGHDT, CDR2 YNNKEL (reference sequence). After removal of 1 base from V and 10 bases from J, the junction contained 4 bases not matched to a gene. This CDR3 has 15 residues.

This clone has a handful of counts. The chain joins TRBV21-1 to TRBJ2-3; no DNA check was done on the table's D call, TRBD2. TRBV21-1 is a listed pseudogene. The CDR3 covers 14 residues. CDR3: CAVRASGGTDTQYF. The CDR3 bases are TGTGCGGTGAGGGCTAGCGGCGGAACAGATACGCAGTATTTT.

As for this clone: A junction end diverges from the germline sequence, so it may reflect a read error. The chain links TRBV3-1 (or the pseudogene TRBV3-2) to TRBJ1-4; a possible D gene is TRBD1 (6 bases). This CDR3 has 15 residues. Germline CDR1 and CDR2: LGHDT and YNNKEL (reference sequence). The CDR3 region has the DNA TGTGCCAGCAGCCTGCCCGCAGGGGTGGGGAGAAAAACTGTTTTT. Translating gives CASSLPAGVGRKTVF.

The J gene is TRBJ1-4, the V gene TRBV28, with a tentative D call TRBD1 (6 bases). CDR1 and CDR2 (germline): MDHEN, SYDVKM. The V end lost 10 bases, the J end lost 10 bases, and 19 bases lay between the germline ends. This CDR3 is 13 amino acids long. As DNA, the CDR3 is TGTGCCACCACGGACAGCTCTACCGGAAAACTGTTTTTT. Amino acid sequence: CATTDSSTGKLFF.

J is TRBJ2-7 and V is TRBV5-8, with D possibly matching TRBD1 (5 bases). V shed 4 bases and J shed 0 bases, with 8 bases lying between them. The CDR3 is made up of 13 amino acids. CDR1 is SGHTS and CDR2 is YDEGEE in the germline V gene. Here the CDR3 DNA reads TGTGCCAGCAGCATAGGACACTCCTACGAGCAGTACTTC. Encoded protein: CASSIGHSYEQYF.

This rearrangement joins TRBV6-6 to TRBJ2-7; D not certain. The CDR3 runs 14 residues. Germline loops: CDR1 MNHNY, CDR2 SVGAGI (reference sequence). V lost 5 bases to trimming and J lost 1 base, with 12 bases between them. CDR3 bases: TGTGCCAGCAGTCTAACGGAGATTTCCTACGAGCAGTACTTC. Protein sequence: CASSLTEISYEQYF.

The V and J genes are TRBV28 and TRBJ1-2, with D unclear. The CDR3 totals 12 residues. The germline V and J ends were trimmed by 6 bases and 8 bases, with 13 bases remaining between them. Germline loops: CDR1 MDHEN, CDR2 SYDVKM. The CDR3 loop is CASRTTLEGYTF. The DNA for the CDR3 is TGTGCCAGCAGGACAACTCTGGAGGGCTACACCTTC.

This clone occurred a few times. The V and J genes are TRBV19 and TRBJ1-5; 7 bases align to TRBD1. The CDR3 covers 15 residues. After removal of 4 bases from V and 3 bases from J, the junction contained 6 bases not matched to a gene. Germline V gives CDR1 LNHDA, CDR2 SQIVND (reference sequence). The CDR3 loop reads CASSRQGINNQPQHF. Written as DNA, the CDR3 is TGTGCCAGTAGTAGACAGGGTATTAACAATCAGCCCCAGCATTTT.

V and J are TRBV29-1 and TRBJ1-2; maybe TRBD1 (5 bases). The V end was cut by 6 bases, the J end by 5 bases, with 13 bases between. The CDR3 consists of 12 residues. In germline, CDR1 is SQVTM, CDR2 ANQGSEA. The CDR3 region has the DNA TGCAGCGTCCCGCAGGGCGGGTATGGCTACACCTTC. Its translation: CSVPQGGYGYTF.

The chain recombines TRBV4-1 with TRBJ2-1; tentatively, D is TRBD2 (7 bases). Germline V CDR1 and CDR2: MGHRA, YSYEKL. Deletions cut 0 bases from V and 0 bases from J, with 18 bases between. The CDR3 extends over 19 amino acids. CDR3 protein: CASSQDIMRGPSSYNEQFF. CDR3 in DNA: TGCGCCAGCAGCCAAGATATTATGCGGGGGCCGAGCTCCTACAATGAGCAGTTCTTC.

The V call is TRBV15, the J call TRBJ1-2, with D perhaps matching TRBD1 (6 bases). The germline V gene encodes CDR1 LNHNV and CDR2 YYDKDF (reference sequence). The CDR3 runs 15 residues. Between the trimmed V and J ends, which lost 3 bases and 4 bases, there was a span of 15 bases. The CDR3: CATSREQGLAYGYTF. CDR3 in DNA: TGTGCCACCAGCAGGGAACAGGGCCTGGCCTATGGCTACACCTTC.

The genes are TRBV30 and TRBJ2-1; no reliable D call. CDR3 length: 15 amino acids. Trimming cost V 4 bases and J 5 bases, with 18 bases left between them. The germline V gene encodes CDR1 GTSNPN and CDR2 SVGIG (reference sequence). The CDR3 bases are TGTGCCTGGACACAGAGGCAACTACCTAACAATGAGCAGTTCTTC. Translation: CAWTQRQLPNNEQFF.

Here the CDR3 reads CASSEGYRGGNTIYF. CDR3 DNA sequence: TGTGCCAGCAGTGAAGGTTACAGGGGGGGAAACACCATATATTTT. This chain joins TRBV25-1 and TRBJ1-3, with TRBD1 identical over 8 bases. Germline V gene data show CDR1 as MGHDK and CDR2 as SYGVNS. This CDR3 is 15 amino acids long. The ends lost 2 bases at V and 4 bases at J; junction bases unmatched: 4. The variable domain in full, completed from reference TRBV25-1 and TRBJ1-3, reads EADIYQTPRYLVIGTGKKITLECSQTMGHDKMYWYQQDPGMELHLIHYSYGVNSTEKGDLSSESTVSRIRTEHFPLTLESARPSHTSQYLCASSEGYRGGNTIYFGEGSWLTVV.

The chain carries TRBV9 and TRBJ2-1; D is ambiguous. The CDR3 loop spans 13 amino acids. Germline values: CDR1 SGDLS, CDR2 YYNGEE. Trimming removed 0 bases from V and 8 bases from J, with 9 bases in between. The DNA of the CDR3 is TGTGCCAGCAGCGTAGAACAGCTAGATGAGCAGTTCTTC. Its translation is CASSVEQLDEQFF. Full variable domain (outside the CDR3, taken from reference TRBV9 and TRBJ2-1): DSGVTQTPKHLITATGQRVTLRCSPRSGDLSVYWYQQSLDQGLQFLIQYYNGEERAKGNILERFSAQQFPDLHSELNLSSLELGDSALYFCASSVEQLDEQFFGPGTRLTVL.

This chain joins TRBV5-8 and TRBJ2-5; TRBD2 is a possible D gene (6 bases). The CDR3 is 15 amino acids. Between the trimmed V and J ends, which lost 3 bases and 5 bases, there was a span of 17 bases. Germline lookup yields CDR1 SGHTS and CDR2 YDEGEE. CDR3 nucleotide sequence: TGTGCCAGCAGCTCGGGGCGGGCCGCGGGGGAGACCCAGTACTTC. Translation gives CASSSGRAAGETQYF.

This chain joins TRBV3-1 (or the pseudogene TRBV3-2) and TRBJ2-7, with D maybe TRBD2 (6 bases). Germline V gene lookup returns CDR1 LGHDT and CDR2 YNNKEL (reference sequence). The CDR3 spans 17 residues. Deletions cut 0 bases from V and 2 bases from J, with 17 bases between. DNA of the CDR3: TGTGCCAGCAGCCAAGATCTCCTCGCGGGGCTTCCCTACGAGCAGTACTTC. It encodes CASSQDLLAGLPYEQYF.

CDR3 sequence: CASTRMGQGAKNIQYF. In DNA, the CDR3 is TGTGCCAGCACTCGAATGGGACAGGGGGCCAAAAACATTCAGTACTTC. The genes are TRBV28 and TRBJ2-4; the match to TRBD1 covers 10 bases. After removal of 7 bases from V and 1 base from J, the junction contained 7 bases not matched to a gene. Per the germline V gene, CDR1 is MDHEN and CDR2 is SYDVKM. The CDR3 contains 16 residues.

CDR3 in amino acids: CASSFRASGTGDYEQYF. The CDR3 coding sequence is TGTGCCAGCAGTTTTCGGGCGTCCGGGACGGGGGACTACGAGCAGTACTTC. V gene TRBV5-5 combines with J gene TRBJ2-7; D is perhaps TRBD2 (6 bases). Trimming stripped 5 bases from V and 3 bases from J, with 24 bases between. Germline V gives CDR1 SGHKS, CDR2 YYEKEE (reference sequence). The CDR3 covers 17 residues.